This TCR beta chain was sequenced in a study of beta chain features in type 1 diabetes. About the study: There was similarity between patients and healthy donors in age, gender and cell yields. Study findings and constraints: Patients with type 1 diabetes showed fewer VDJ junction insertions and more deletions. Researchers report that Type 1 diabetes patients had moderately but significantly shorter TCRB CDR3s across all four CD4+ subsets.

The entirety of the isolated RNA underwent reverse transcription, so expressed TCRB transcripts were sequenced. Profiling relied on immunoSEQ multiplex PCR, and the TCRdb table lists in-frame clones only, not all of them. The top ten clones hold roughly 0.059% of a sample with approximately 110,000 clones, around 40% of them seen once. A note on this clone: The antigen remains unidentified.

Germline CDR1 is SEHNR and CDR2 is FQNEAQ (reference sequence). V dropped 2 bases and J dropped 4 bases, with 14 bases sitting between them. CDR3 length equals 15 residues. CD45RO/CCR7/CD25/CD127/CD95/CD27 sorting isolated CD4+ naive, central memory, regulatory and stem cell-like memory cells. The sequence came from a woman aged 18 to 35 in good health. The sample comprised stem cell memory CD4+ T cells from blood. The chain combines TRBV7-9 with TRBJ2-5; no definite D call. The CDR3 DNA is TGTGCCAGCAGCTTAACCATCATCGGTGGAGAGACCCAGTACTTC. It codes for CASSLTIIGGETQYF.